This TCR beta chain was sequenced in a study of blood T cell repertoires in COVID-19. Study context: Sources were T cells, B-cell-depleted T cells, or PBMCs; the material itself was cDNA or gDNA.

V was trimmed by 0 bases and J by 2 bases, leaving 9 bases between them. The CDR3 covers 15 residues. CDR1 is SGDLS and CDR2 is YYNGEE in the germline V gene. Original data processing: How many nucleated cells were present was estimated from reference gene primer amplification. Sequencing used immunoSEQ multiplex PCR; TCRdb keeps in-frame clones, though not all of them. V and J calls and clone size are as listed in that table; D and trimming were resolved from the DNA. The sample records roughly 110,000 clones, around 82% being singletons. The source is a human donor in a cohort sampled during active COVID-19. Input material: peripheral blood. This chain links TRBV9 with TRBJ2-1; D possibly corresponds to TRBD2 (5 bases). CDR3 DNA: TGTGCCAGCAGCGTAGCCAGCGGACCCTACAATGAGCAGTTCTTC. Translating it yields CASSVASGPYNEQFF.